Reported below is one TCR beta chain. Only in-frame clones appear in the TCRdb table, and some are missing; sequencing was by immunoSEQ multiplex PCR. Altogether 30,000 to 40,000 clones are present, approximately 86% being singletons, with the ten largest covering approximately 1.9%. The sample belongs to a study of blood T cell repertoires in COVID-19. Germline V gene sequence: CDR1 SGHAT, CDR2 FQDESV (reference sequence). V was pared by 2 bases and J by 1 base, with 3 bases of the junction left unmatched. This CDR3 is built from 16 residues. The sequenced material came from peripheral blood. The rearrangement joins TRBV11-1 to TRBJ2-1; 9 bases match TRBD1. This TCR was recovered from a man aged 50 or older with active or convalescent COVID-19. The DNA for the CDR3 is TGTGCCAGCAGCTTAAGACAGGGGGTATCCTACAATGAGCAGTTCTTC. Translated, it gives CASSLRQGVSYNEQFF.